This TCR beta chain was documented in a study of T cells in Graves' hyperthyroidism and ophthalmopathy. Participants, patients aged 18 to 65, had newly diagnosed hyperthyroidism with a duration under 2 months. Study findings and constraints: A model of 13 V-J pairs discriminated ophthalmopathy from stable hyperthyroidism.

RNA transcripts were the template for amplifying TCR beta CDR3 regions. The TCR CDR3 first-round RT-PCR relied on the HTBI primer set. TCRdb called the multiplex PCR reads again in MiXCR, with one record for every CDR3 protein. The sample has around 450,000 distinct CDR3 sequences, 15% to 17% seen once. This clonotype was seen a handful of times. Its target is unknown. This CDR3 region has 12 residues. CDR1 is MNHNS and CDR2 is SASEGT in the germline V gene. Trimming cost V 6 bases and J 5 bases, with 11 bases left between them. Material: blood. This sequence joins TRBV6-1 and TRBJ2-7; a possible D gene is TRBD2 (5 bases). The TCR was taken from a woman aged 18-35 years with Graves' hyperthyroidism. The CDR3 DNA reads TGTGCCAGCAGGGCCGTGGGAGACGAGCAGTACTTC. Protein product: CASRAVGDEQYF.